The sequence of this TCR beta chain was determined in a study of CD8+CD57+ T cells in acquired aplastic anemia. The overall study: An average of 3.2 ug of DNA was obtained from sorted CD4+ and CD8+ cells.

The study profiled TCR beta VDJ and CDR3 using genomic DNA as template. TCRdb reprocessed the reads via MiXCR and lists one record per CDR3 protein. The sample consists of 190,000 or so distinct CDR3 sequences, under 65% of them appearing once. J was trimmed by 3 bases and V by 7 bases; bases with no gene match: 3. The CDR3 runs to 13 residues. Germline V gives CDR1 LNHDA, CDR2 SQIVND (reference sequence). The receptor was isolated from a human donor in good health. The sequencing input was sorted CD4+, CD8+, or CD8+CD57+ T cells (not recorded which) from PBMCs. The V and J genes are TRBV19 and TRBJ2-7; 10 bases agree with TRBD2. The CDR3, as DNA: TGTGCCAGTACCATAGCGGGGGGCTACGAGCAGTACTTC. Amino acids: CASTIAGGYEQYF.